The clone carrying this TCR beta chain has just a few counts. Antigen specificity is unknown. This record belongs to a study of beta chain features in type 1 diabetes. Findings of the study overall: Among patients, naive, central memory and Treg TCRB repertoires appeared more similar than among healthy donors. VDJ junctions in type 1 diabetes patients carried more deletions and fewer insertions. The study found moderately but significantly shorter TCRB CDR3s in all four CD4+ subsets of Type 1 diabetes patients.

The study reverse transcribed the entire isolated RNA, so it sequenced expressed TCRB transcripts. The method was immunoSEQ multiplex PCR; TCRdb's version includes in-frame clones alone and lacks a portion of them. The sample lists 850,000 to 900,000 clones; roughly 16% were seen once. The germline gives CDR1 LNHNV, CDR2 YYDKDF (reference sequence). The CDR3 has 17 amino acids. Trimming at V came to 0 bases and at J to 8 bases, leaving 12 bases not matched to a gene. The sequenced sample was naive CD4+ T cells from blood. V usage is TRBV15 and J usage is TRBJ2-1, with TRBD2 matching 8 bases. The TCR originated in a woman in her late teens or twenties in good health. This CDR3 is CATSRDRSGTRFHEQFF. CDR3 sequence (DNA): TGTGCCACCAGCAGAGATCGGAGCGGGACTAGATTCCATGAGCAGTTCTTC.